This T cell receptor (beta chain) was profiled in a study of post-analysis software for immune sequencing data. Points from the study as a whole: Included in a set of several TRBV segments more frequent in patients than controls were TRBV5-6, TRBV5-1 and TRBV20-1.

This clonotype showed up just once. Its specificity is not known. CDR3 size: 15 residues. Germline loops: CDR1 SGHNT, CDR2 YENEEA. V lost 2 bases to trimming and J lost 5 bases, with 12 bases between them. Unique-molecular-identifier-tagged TCR beta cDNA libraries were used. A single record per CDR3 protein comes from TCRdb applying MiXCR to the PCR reads. The sample lists 160,000 or so distinct CDR3 sequences; around 34% were seen once. Sequences were derived from blood, sampled after autologous hematopoietic stem cell transplantation. The chain joins TRBV11-3 to TRBJ2-2; TRBD1 might be the D (5 bases). The source of this sequence is a girl aged 10 to 17 with multiple sclerosis. The CDR3 DNA sequence: TGTGCCAGCAGCTTATTGGGGCAGGCGACCGGGGAGCTGTTTTTT. As protein: CASSLLGQATGELFF.